This T cell receptor beta chain was captured in a study of blood T cell repertoires in COVID-19. Authors' processing steps: Amplification of reference gene primers provided the estimated nucleated cell counts. The table came from immunoSEQ multiplex PCR; TCRdb's copy has only in-frame clones and leaves some out. V and J calls plus clone size are reproduced from that table; the DNA served to infer D and trimming. The sample holds 100,000 or so clones, roughly 86% seen once. The CDR3 contains 17 residues. The V and J ends lost 3 bases and 2 bases, in that order; junction bases with no gene match: 8. Per the germline V gene, CDR1 is DFQATT and CDR2 is SNEGSKA (reference sequence).

The sequencing input was peripheral blood. The source of this sequence is a man in his fifties with active or convalescent COVID-19. The chain employs TRBV20-1 and TRBJ2-6, with 9 bases identical to TRBD1. The CDR3, as DNA: TGCAGTGCTAGTCTGGGACAGGGACGCCCTGGGGCCAACGTCCTGACTTTC. It is translated as CSASLGQGRPGANVLTF.